This TCR beta chain is from a study of regulatory T cells in long-lasting Graves disease. Study-wide results and limits: Gene preferences differed: TRBV28, TRBJ1-2, TRBJ2-5 in persistent cases.

This clonotype was seen ten or more times. Its antigen is unidentified. Described time point: newly diagnosed GD, antithyroid drugs for less than 3 months. PBMC-extracted RNA yielded the TCR library. iRepertoire HTBI primers and Arm-PCR of CDR3 regions built TCR beta libraries. In TCRdb, the multiplex PCR reads were re-called with MiXCR into one record per CDR3 protein. Among some 250,000 distinct CDR3 sequences listed, around 19% were seen once. With 0 bases removed from V and 0 bases from J, the gap between germline ends came to 9 bases. CDR3 size: 14 residues. Germline V gene lookup returns CDR1 SQVTM and CDR2 ANQGSEA. These data were likewise used in another study, on T cells in Graves' hyperthyroidism and ophthalmopathy. According to that study: Most clonotypes expanded in the thyroid (above 0.001) were also present in blood.

Here the sequenced sample was peripheral blood mononuclear cells (PBMCs), taken at new diagnosis, from a patient treated with antithyroid drugs. This chain connects TRBV29-1 to TRBJ2-7; no clear D. The source of this sequence is a woman younger than 45 with Graves disease. The CDR3: CSVEEGPTSYEQYF. The CDR3 DNA sequence: TGCAGCGTTGAAGAGGGTCCAACCTCCTACGAGCAGTACTTC.